This T cell receptor (beta chain) was sequenced during a study of cytomegalovirus exposure and HLA in healthy donors. Looking at the study overall: Among the roughly 370 genotyped donors, about 81% were placed in the Caucasian-associated ancestry cluster. Study results and limitations: Serostatus for CMV was the only available immune exposure information. Exclusion as indistinguishable affected some V segments, including TRBV6-2 and TRBV6-3. Based on reports, TCR beta sequences accurately predicted HLA-A and HLA-B alleles for most subjects.

CDR1 and CDR2 from the germline V gene are LNHDA and SQIVND (reference sequence). The length of the CDR3 is 15 residues. V dropped 1 base and J dropped 4 bases, with 13 bases sitting between them. Amplification used 60 Vbeta primers and 13 Jbeta primers. Here immunoSEQ multiplex PCR was the method, and the copy in TCRdb shows in-frame clones only, minus some. The data hold about 100,000 clones, with 84% observed a single time. Worth noting for this clone: The antigen remains undetermined.

This TCR was recovered from a woman under 30 in good health and CMV-seronegative. The chain employs TRBV19 and TRBJ1-2, with D possibly matching TRBD1 (6 bases). The sample was PBMCs. The CDR3, as DNA: TGTGCCAGTAGTATAGCAGGGGACCGGGTCTATGGCTACACCTTC. It specifies CASSIAGDRVYGYTF.